This T cell receptor (beta chain) came from a study of human thymus T cells. The study, taken as a whole, reports: Thymic and blood repertoires seemed to favor certain V and J genes.

V lost 5 bases, J lost 5 bases, and 17 bases lay in between. The CDR3 sequence is 14 residues long. Germline V lookup: CDR1 SGDLS, CDR2 YYNGEE. To note about this clone: The antigen is undetermined.

The repertoire was sequenced with immunoSEQ multiplex PCR; TCRdb's copy has only in-frame clones and lacks some. The sample yields 55,000 to 70,000 clones, around 94% seen once. Donation was from healthy Finnish infants who were having corrective surgery that addressed congenital heart defects. Four of the eight donors gave roughly 0.5-1 mL blood during surgery. All available leukocytes, rather than a set cell count, yielded the blood DNA. The chain couples TRBV9 to TRBJ2-7; D is possibly TRBD1 or TRBD2 (6 bases each). This receptor was taken from a boy under two years old with a congenital heart defect but otherwise immunologically healthy. Sequences were obtained from blood. CDR3 protein: CASSRVGGEDEQYF. CDR3 sequence (DNA): TGTGCCAGCAGTCGCGTGGGGGGCGAGGACGAGCAGTACTTC.